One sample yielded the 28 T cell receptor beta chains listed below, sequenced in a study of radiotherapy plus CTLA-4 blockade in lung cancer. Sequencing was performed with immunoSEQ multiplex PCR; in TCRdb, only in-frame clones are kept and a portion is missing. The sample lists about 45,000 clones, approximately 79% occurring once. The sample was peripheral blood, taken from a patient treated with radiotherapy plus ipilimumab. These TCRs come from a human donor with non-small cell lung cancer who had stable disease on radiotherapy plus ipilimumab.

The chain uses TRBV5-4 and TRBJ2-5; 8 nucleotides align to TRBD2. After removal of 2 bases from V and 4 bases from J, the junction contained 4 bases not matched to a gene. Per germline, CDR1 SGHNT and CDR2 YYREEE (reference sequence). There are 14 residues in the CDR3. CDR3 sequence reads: CASSLTREGETQYF. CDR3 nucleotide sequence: TGTGCCAGCAGCTTAACTCGGGAGGGAGAGACCCAGTACTTC.

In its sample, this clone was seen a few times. As DNA, the CDR3 is TGCAGCGTTGAAGACCCCAACGGGGGCGCGGATGGCTACACCTTC. Translated: CSVEDPNGGADGYTF. The genes are TRBV29-1 and TRBJ1-2, with a tentative D call TRBD1 (6 bases). The CDR3 loop spans 15 amino acids. Germline assignment: CDR1 SQVTM and CDR2 ANQGSEA. Deletions cut 0 bases from V and 6 bases from J, with 17 bases between.

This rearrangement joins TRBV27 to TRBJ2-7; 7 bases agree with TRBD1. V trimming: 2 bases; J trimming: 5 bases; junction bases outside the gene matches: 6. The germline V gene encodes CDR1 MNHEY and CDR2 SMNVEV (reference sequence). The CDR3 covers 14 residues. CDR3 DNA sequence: TGTGCCAGCAGTTTAGACAGGGATTTCCACGAGCAGTACTTC. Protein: CASSLDRDFHEQYF.

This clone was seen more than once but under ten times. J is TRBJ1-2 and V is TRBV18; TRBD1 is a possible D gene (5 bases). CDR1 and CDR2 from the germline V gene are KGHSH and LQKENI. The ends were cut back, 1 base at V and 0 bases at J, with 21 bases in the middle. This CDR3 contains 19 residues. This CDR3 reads CASSPRGRVRQPSNYGYTF. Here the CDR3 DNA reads TGTGCCAGCTCACCACGCGGACGAGTAAGACAGCCTTCTAACTATGGCTACACCTTC.

Here the CDR3 DNA reads TGTGCCTGGAGTGTAGGGACAGGGGACACTGAAGCTTTCTTT. Translation: CAWSVGTGDTEAFF. This chain uses TRBV30 with TRBJ1-1; 10 bases align to TRBD1. The germline V gene has CDR1 GTSNPN and CDR2 SVGIG (reference sequence). This CDR3 contains 14 residues. With V trimmed by 0 bases and J by 3 bases, 1 base remained unmatched.

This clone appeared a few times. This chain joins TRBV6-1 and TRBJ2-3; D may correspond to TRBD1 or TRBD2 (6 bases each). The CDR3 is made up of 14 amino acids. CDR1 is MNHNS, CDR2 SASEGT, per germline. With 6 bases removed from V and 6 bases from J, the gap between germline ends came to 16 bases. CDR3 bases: TGTGCCAGCAGCGGAGGGGGAGGACCCGATACGCAGTATTTT. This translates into CASSGGGGPDTQYF.

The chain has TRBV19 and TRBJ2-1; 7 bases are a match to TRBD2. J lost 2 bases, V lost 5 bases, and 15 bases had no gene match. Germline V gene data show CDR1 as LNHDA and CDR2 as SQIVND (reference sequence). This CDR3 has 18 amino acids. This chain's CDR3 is CASSPWTTSRRTYNEQFF. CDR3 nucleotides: TGTGCCAGTAGTCCTTGGACGACTAGCCGACGGACCTACAATGAGCAGTTCTTC.

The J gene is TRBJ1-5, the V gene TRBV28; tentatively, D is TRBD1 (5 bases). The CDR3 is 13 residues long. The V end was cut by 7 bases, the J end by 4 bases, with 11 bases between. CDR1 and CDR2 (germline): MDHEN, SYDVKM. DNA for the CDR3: TGTGCCAGCAAGGTAGGGGTTAATCAGCCCCAGCATTTT. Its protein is CASKVGVNQPQHF.

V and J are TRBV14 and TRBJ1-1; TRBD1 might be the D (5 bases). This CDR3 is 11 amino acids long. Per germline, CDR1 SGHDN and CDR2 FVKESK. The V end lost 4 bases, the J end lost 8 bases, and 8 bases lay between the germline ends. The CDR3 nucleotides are TGTGCCAGCAGCCTCTCAGGGGAAGCTTTCTTT. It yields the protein CASSLSGEAFF.

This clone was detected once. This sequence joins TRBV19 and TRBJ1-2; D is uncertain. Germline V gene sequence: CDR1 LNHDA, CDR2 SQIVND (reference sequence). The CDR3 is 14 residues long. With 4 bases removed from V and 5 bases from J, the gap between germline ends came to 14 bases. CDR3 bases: TGTGCCAGTAGTAACGAGGTCGGCGTTTATGGCTACACCTTC. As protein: CASSNEVGVYGYTF.

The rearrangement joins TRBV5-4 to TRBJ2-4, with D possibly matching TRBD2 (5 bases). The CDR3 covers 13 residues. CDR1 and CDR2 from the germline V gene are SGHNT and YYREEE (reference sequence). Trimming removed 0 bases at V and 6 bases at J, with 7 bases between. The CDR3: CASSLVGINIQYF. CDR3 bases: TGTGCCAGCAGCTTGGTCGGGATAAACATTCAGTACTTC. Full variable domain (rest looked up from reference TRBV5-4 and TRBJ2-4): ETGVTQSPTHLIKTRGQQVTLRCSSQSGHNTVSWYQQALGQGPQFIFQYYREEENGRGNFPPRFSGLQFPNYSSELNVNALELDDSALYLCASSLVGINIQYFGAGTRLSVL.

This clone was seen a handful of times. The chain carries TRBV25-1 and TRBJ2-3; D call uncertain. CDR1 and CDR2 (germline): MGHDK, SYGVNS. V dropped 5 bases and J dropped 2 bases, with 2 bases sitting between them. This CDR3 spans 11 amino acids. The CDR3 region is CASSSTDTQYF. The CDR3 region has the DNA TGTGCCAGCAGTTCCACAGATACGCAGTATTTT.

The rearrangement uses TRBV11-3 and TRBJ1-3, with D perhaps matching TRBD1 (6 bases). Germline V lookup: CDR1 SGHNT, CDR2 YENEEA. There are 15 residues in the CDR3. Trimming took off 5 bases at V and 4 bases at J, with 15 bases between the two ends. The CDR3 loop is CASSPGGRGGNTIYF. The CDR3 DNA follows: TGTGCCAGCAGCCCCGGTGGCAGGGGAGGAAACACCATATATTTT.

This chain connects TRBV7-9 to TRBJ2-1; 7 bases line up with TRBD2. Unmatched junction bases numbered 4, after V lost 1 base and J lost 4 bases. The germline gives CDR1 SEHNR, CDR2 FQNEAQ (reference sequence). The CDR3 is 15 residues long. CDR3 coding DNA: TGTGCCAGCAGCTTAGGGCTAGCGGAGTACAATGAGCAGTTCTTC. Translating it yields CASSLGLAEYNEQFF.

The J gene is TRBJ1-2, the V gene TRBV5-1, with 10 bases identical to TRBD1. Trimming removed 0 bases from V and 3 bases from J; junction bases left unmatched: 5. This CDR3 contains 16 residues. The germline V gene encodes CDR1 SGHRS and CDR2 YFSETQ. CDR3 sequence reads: CASSLGGTGEHYGYTF. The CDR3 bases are TGCGCCAGCAGCTTGGGCGGGACAGGGGAACACTATGGCTACACCTTC.

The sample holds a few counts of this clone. The CDR3 sequence is CASRTYLPNTGELFF. CDR3 DNA: TGTGCCAGTAGGACCTACCTTCCGAACACCGGGGAGCTGTTTTTT. The chain is built from TRBV19 and TRBJ2-2; D remains ambiguous. V was pared by 6 bases and J by 0 bases, with 11 bases between. The CDR3 runs to 15 residues. The germline V gene encodes CDR1 LNHDA and CDR2 SQIVND (reference sequence). Supplemented by reference TRBV19 and TRBJ2-2, the full variable domain reads DGGITQSPKYLFRKEGQNVTLSCEQNLNHDAMYWYRQDPGQGLRLIYYSQIVNDFQKGDIAEGYSVSREKKESFPLTVTSAQKNPTAFYLCASRTYLPNTGELFFGEGSRLTVL.

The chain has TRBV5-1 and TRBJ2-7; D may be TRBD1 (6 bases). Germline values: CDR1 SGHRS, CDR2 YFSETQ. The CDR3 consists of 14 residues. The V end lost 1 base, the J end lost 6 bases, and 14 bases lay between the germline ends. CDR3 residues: CASSLTQGGGEQYF. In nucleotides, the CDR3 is TGCGCCAGCAGCTTGACACAGGGTGGCGGCGAGCAGTACTTC.

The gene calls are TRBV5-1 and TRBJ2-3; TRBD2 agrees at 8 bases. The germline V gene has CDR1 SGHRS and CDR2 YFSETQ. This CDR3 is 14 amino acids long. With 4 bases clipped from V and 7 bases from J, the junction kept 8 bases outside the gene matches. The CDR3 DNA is TGCGCCAGCAGCCCCCGGGGGGGAAGAAATACGCAGTATTTT. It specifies CASSPRGGRNTQYF.

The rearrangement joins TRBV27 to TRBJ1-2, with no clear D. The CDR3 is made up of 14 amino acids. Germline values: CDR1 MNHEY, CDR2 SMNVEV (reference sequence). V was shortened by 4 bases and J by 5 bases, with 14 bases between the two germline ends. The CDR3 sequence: CASSSRTAGYGYTF. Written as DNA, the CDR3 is TGTGCCAGCAGTTCCCGGACGGCGGGGTATGGCTACACCTTC.

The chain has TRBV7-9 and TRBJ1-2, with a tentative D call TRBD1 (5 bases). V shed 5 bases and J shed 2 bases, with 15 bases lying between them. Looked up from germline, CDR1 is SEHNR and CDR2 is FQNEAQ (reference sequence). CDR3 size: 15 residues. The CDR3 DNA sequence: TGTGCCAGCAGCCCCCTCGGGGCCCAGAACTATGGCTACACCTTC. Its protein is CASSPLGAQNYGYTF.

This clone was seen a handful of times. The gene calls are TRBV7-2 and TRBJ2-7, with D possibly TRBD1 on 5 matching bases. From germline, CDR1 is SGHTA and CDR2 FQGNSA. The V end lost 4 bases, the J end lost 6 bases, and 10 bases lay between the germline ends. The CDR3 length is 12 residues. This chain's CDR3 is CASSSQGAEQYF. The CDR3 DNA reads TGTGCCAGCAGCTCGCAGGGTGCCGAGCAGTACTTC.

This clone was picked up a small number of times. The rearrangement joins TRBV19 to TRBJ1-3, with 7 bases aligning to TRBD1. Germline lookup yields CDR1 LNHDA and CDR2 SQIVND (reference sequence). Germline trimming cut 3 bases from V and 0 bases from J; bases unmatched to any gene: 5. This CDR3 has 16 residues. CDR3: CASSILQGSSGNTIYF. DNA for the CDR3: TGTGCCAGTAGTATCCTACAGGGGAGCTCTGGAAACACCATATATTTT.

Written as DNA, the CDR3 is TGTGCCAGCAGCTTAGGTGGTACAGATACGCAGTATTTT. Translating gives CASSLGGTDTQYF. V and J are TRBV11-3 and TRBJ2-3; D gene ambiguous. Germline CDR1 reads SGHNT; CDR2 reads YENEEA. This CDR3 contains 13 residues. V lost 1 base and J 3 bases, leaving 5 bases between the germline ends.

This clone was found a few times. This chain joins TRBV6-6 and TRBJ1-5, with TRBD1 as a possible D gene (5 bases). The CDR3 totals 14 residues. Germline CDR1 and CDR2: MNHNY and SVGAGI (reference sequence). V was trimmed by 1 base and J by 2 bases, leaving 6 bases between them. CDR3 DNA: TGTGCCAGCAGTTACTTGGGGGGCAATCAGCCCCAGCATTTT. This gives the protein CASSYLGGNQPQHF.

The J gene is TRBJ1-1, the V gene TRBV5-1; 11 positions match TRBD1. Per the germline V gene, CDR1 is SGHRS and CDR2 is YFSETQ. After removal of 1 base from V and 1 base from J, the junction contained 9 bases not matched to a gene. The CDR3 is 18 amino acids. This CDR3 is CASSLSGQGAGRNTEAFF. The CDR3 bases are TGCGCCAGCAGCTTGTCCGGACAGGGGGCGGGTCGGAACACTGAAGCTTTCTTT.

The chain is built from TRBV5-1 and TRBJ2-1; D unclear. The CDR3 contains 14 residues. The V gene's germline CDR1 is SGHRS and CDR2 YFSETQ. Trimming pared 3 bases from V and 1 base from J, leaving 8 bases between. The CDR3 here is CASSSTRSYNEQFF. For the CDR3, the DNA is TGCGCCAGCAGCTCGACAAGGTCCTACAATGAGCAGTTCTTC.

The CDR3 is CASREGLLGEKLFF. CDR3 in DNA: TGTGCCAGCAGAGAGGGACTCCTCGGGGAAAAACTGTTTTTT. The V gene is TRBV6-5, the J gene TRBJ1-4, with D maybe TRBD1 (5 bases). With 6 bases removed from V and 8 bases from J, the gap between germline ends came to 16 bases. This CDR3 is built from 14 residues. Germline V gene data show CDR1 as MNHEY and CDR2 as SVGAGI.

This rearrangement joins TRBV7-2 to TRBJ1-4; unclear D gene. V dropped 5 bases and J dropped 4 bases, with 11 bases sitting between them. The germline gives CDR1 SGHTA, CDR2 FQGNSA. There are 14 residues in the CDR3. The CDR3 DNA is TGTGCCAGCAGCCCTGCCGGAGTTAATGAAAAACTGTTTTTT. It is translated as CASSPAGVNEKLFF.